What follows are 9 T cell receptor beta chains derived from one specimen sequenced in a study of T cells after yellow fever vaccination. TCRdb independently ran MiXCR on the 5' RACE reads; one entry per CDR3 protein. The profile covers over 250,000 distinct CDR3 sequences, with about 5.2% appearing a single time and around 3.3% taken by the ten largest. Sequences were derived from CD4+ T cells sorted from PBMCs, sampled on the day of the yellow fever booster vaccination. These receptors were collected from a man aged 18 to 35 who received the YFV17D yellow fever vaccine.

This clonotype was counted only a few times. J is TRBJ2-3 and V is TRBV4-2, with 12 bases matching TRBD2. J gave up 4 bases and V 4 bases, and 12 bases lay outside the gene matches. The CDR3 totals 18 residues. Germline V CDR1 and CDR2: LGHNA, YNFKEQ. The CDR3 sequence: CASSPTPSGGASSDTQYF. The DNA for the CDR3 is TGTGCCAGCAGCCCCACACCTAGCGGGGGGGCCTCCTCAGATACGCAGTATTTT.

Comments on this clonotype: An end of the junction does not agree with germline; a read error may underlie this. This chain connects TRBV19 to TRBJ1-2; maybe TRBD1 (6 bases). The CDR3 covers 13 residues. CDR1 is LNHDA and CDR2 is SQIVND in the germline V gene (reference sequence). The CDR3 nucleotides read TGTGCCAGTAGTGGTACCGGGACACCGGCTCGCGCCTTC. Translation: CASSGTGTPARAF.

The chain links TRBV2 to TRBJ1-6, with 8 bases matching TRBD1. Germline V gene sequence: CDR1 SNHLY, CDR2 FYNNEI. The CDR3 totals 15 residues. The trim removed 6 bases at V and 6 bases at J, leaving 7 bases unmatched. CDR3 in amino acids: CASSGGTGGNSPLHF. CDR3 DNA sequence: TGTGCCAGCAGCGGCGGGACAGGTGGTAATTCACCCCTCCACTTT.

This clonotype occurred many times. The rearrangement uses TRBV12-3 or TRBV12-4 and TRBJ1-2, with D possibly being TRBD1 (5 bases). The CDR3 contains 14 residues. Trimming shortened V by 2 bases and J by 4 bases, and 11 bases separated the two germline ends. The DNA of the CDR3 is TGTGCCAGCAGTTTATCAGGGACCATCTATGGCTACACCTTC. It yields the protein CASSLSGTIYGYTF.

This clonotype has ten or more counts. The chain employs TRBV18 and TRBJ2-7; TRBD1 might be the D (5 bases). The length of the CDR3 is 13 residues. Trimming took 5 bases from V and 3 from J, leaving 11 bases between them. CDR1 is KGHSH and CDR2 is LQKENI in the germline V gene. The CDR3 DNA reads TGTGCCAGCTCAGCAGGGTCGATCTACGAGCAGTACTTC. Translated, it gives CASSAGSIYEQYF.

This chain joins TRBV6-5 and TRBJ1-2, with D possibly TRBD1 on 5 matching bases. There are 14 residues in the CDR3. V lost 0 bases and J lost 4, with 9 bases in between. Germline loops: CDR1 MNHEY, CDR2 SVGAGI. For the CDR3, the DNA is TGTGCCAGCAGTTACTCAGCCAGGGTCTATGGCTACACCTTC. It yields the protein CASSYSARVYGYTF.

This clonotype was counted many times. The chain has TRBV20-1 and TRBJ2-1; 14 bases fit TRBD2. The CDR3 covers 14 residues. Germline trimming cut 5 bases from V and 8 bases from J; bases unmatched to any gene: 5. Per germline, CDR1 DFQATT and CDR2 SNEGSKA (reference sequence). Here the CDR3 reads CSAETSGGVYEQFF. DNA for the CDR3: TGCAGTGCTGAGACTAGCGGGGGGGTCTATGAGCAGTTCTTC.

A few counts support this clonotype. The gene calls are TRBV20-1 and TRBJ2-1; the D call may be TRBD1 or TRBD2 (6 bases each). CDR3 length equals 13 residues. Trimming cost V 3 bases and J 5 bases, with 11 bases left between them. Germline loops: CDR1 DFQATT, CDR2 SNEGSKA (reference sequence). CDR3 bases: TGCAGTGCTAGCGGGGGCAGGAACAATGAGCAGTTCTTC. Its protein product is CSASGGRNNEQFF.

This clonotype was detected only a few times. The CDR3 DNA reads TGTGCCAGCCGGAAAGGGTACGAGCAGTACTTC. It encodes CASRKGYEQYF. The V gene is TRBV11-2, the J gene TRBJ2-7; D unclear. Germline CDR1 and CDR2: SGHAT and FQNNGV. The CDR3 contains 11 residues. Trimming removed 8 bases at V and 4 bases at J, with 9 bases between.